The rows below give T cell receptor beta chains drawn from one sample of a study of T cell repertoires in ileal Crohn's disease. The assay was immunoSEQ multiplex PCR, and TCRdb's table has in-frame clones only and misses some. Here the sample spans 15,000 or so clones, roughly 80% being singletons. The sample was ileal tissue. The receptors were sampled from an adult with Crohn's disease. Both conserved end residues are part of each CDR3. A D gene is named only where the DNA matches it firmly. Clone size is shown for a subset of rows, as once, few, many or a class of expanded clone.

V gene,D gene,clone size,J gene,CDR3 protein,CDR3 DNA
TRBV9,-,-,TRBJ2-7,CASSLQGGEQYF,TGTGCCAGCAGCTTACAGGGAGGCGAGCAGTACTTC
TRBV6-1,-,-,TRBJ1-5,CASSKQQNQPQHF,TGTGCCAGCAGTAAACAGCAAAATCAGCCCCAGCATTTT
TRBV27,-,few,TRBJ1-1,CASSLSGQGWTEAFF,TGTGCCAGCAGTTTATCGGGGCAGGGGTGGACTGAAGCTTTCTTT
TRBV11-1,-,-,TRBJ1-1,CASSLYSKDTEAFF,TGTGCCAGCAGCTTATACAGTAAGGACACTGAAGCTTTCTTT
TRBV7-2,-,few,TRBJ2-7,CASSKDVAYEQYF,TGTGCCAGCAGCAAGGACGTAGCCTACGAGCAGTACTTC
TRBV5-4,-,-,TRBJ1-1,CASSLVAGANTEAFF,TGTGCCAGCAGCTTGGTGGCGGGGGCGAACACTGAAGCTTTCTTT
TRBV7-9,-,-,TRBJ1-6,CASSPSGTNNSPLHF,TGTGCCAGCAGCCCCTCCGGGACAAACAATTCACCCCTCCACTTT
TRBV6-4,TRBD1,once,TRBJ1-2,CASSQTGTGDYGYTF,TGTGCCAGCAGTCAGACAGGGACGGGGGACTATGGCTACACCTTC
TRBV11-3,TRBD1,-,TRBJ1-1,CASSLGGQGRGTEAFF,TGTGCCAGCAGCTTAGGAGGACAGGGGAGAGGCACTGAAGCTTTCTTT
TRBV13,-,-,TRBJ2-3,CASSLRGTSGTDTQYF,TGTGCCAGCAGCTTACGTGGGACTTCCGGCACAGATACGCAGTATTTT
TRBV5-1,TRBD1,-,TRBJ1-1,CASSLGTGNTEAFF,TGCGCCAGCAGCTTGGGGACAGGGAACACTGAAGCTTTCTTT
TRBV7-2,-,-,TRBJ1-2,CASSPRDYGYTF,TGTGCCAGCAGCCCCCGGGACTATGGCTACACCTTC
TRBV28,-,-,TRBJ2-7,CASTLDGSYEQYF,TGTGCCAGCACCCTCGATGGCAGCTACGAGCAGTACTTC
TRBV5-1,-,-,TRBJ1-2,CASSLDSYGYTF,TGCGCCAGCAGCTTAGACAGCTATGGCTACACCTTC
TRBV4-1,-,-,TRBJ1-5,CASSEGLLQPQHF,TGCGCCAGCAGCGAGGGGCTCCTACAGCCCCAGCATTTT
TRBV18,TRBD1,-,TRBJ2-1,CASSLVGTGGNNEQFF,TGTGCCAGCTCGCTGGTAGGGACAGGGGGAAACAATGAGCAGTTCTTC
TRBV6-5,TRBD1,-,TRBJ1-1,CASSQGDRALEAFF,TGTGCCAGCAGTCAAGGGGACAGGGCCCTTGAAGCTTTCTTT
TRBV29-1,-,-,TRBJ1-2,CSVEGGTYGYTF,TGCAGCGTTGAAGGGGGGACCTATGGCTACACCTTC
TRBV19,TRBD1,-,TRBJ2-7,CASSVDRDRGRNEQYF,TGTGCCAGTAGTGTAGACCGGGACAGGGGGCGCAACGAGCAGTACTTC
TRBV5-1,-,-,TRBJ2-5,CASSSGLSQETQYF,TGCGCCAGCAGCAGCGGCCTCAGTCAAGAGACCCAGTACTTC
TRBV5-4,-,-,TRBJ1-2,CASTGPNYGYTF,TGTGCCAGCACCGGGCCCAACTATGGCTACACCTTC
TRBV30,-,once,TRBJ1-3,CAWSGTARNTIYF,TGTGCCTGGAGTGGGACAGCGAGAAACACCATATATTTT
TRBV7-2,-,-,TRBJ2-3,CASSLDLAPTDTQYF,TGTGCCAGCAGCTTAGATCTAGCTCCCACAGATACGCAGTATTTT
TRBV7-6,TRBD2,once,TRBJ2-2,CASSRTSGGSNTGELFF,TGTGCCAGCAGTAGGACTAGCGGGGGGTCAAACACCGGGGAGCTGTTTTTT
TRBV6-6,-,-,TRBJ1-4,CASSSSGTEEKLFF,TGTGCCAGCAGTTCGTCCGGGACGGAAGAAAAACTGTTTTTT
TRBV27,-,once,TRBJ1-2,CASSLKGIDGYTF,TGTGCCAGCAGTTTAAAAGGAATCGATGGCTACACCTTC
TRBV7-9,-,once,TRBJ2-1,CASSLGYNEQFF,TGTGCCAGCAGCTTGGGTTACAATGAGCAGTTCTTC
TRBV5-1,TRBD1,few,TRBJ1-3,CASSPGQGSYTIYF,TGCGCCAGCAGCCCCGGACAGGGATCATACACCATATATTTT
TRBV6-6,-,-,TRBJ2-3,CASSTFEVQYF,TGTGCCAGCAGTACTTTCGAGGTGCAGTATTTT
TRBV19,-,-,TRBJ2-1,CASESHYNEQFF,TGTGCCAGCGAATCCCATTACAATGAGCAGTTCTTC
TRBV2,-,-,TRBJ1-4,CASSGQEKLFF,TGTGCCAGCAGTGGCCAGGAAAAACTGTTTTTT
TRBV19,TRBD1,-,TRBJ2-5,CASSRGQQETQYF,TGTGCCAGTAGTAGGGGACAGCAAGAGACCCAGTACTTC
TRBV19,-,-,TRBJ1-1,CASRNQGNTEAFF,TGTGCCAGTAGGAATCAGGGCAACACTGAAGCTTTCTTT
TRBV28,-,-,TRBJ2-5,CASSVGGETQYF,TGTGCCAGCAGTGTAGGGGGGGAGACCCAGTACTTC
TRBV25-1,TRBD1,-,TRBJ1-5,CASSVTGGNQPQHF,TGTGCCAGCAGTGTAACAGGGGGCAATCAGCCCCAGCATTTT
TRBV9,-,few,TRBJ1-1,CASSVGTVNTEAFF,TGTGCCAGCAGCGTAGGGACAGTGAACACTGAAGCTTTCTTT
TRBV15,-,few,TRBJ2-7,CATSRGAGSEQYF,TGTGCCACCAGCAGGGGGGCTGGGAGCGAGCAGTACTTC
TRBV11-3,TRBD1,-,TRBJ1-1,CASSLGGQGARNTEAFF,TGTGCCAGCAGCTTAGGCGGGCAGGGGGCGAGGAACACTGAAGCTTTCTTT
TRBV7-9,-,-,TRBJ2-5,CASSYGTGQETQYF,TGTGCCAGCAGCTATGGGACTGGACAAGAGACCCAGTACTTC
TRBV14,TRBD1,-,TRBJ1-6,CASSQLDRGLSPLHF,TGTGCCAGCAGCCAATTGGACAGGGGGCTTTCACCCCTCCACTTT
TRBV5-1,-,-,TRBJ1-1,CASSFTWGNDRSLKAFF,TGCGCCAGCAGCTTCACGTGGGGAAACGACCGGTCGCTGAAAGCTTTCTTT
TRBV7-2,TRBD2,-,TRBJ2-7,CASSSGLVRAYEQYF,TGTGCCAGCAGCTCCGGACTAGTTAGGGCCTACGAGCAGTACTTC
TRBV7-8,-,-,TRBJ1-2,CASTRETGYGYTF,TGTGCCAGCACCAGGGAGACAGGCTATGGCTACACCTTC
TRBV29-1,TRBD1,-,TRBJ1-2,CSVAPDRGANYGYTF,TGCAGCGTTGCTCCGGACAGGGGGGCTAACTATGGCTACACCTTC
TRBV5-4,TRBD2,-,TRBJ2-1,CASSQEPIAGAFNEQFF,TGTGCCAGCAGCCAAGAACCGATAGCGGGGGCCTTCAATGAGCAGTTCTTC
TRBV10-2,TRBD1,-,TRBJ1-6,CASSSTGQSSYNSPLHF,TGCGCCAGCAGTTCGACAGGGCAAAGCTCCTATAATTCACCCCTCCACTTT